This TCR beta chain was sequenced in a study of the immune and genomic landscape of osteosarcoma. Study-wide background: Patients were about 60% male; 77% had localized disease.

Primary, local recurrence and metastasis osteosarcoma tumors were taken after treatment from poor-prognosis patients. Method: immunoSEQ multiplex PCR; TCRdb's copy keeps in-frame clones and lacks some. This table has 5,000 to 5,500 clones, about three quarters appearing once. The CDR3 extends over 17 amino acids. Germline CDR1 reads GTSNPN; CDR2 reads SVGIG (reference sequence). The junction had 9 bases not matched to a gene; V was cut back by 1 base and J by 2 bases. The study's findings and limits: Reference clonality came from outside normal skin and healthy blood, not matched tissue.

Notes on this clone: Its specificity is not known.

This clonotype originated in a human donor with osteosarcoma. V usage is TRBV30 and J usage is TRBJ2-3; 10 bases map to TRBD2. The sample taken for sequencing was osteosarcoma tumor tissue from the lung. The CDR3 coding sequence is TGTGCCTGGAGTGCCTTCAGCAGCGGGAGGGTCACAGATACGCAGTATTTT. Translation gives CAWSAFSSGRVTDTQYF.